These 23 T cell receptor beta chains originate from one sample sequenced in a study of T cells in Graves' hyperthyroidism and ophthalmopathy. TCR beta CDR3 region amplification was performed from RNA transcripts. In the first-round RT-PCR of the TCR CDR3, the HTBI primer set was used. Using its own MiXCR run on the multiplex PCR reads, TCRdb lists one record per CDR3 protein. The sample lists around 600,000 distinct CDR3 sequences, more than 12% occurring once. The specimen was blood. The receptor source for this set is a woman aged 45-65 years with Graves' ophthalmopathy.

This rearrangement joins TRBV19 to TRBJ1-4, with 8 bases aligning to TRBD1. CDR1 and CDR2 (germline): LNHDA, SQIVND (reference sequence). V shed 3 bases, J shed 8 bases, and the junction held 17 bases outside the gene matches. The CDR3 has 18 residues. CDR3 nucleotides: TGTGCCAGTAGTATCGCTTTCAGGGGGCGCGTATCTCAGGAAAAACTGTTTTTT. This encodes CASSIAFRGRVSQEKLFF.

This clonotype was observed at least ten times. The CDR3 nucleotides are TGCGCCAGCAGCCAAGATTACAGGATCGCAGGCGGGGAGACCCAGTACTTC. It encodes CASSQDYRIAGGETQYF. The chain has TRBV4-3 and TRBJ2-5; D possibly uses TRBD1 or TRBD2 (5 bases each). Per the germline V gene, CDR1 is LGHNA and CDR2 is YSLEER. The CDR3 loop spans 17 amino acids. V lost 0 bases and J 5 bases, leaving 19 bases between the germline ends.

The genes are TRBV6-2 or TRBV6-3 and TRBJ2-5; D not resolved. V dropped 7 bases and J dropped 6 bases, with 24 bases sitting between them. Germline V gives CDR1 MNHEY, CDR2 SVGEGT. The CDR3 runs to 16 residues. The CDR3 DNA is TGTGCCAGCACTATTCGGGCTGGAGCTGCTGATCAGACCCAGTACTTC. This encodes CASTIRAGAADQTQYF.

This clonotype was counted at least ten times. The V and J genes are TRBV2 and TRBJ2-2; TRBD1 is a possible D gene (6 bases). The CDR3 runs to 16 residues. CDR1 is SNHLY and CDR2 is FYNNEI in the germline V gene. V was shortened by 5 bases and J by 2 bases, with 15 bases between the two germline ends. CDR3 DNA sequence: TGTGCCAGCAGTCCCACCCGGGACACTAACACCGGGGAGCTGTTTTTT. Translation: CASSPTRDTNTGELFF.

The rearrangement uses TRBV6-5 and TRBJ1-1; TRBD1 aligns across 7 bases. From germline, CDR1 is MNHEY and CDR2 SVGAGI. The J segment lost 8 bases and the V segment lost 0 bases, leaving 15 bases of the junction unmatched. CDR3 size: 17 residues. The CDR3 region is CASSYSLDRVGIEEAFF. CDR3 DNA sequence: TGTGCCAGCAGTTACTCGCTAGACAGGGTGGGGATCGAGGAAGCTTTCTTT.

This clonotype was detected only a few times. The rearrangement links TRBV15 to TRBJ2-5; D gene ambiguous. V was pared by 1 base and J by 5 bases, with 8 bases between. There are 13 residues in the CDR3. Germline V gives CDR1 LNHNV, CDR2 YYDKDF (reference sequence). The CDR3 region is CATSRVRWETQYF. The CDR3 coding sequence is TGTGCCACCAGCAGAGTTAGATGGGAGACCCAGTACTTC.

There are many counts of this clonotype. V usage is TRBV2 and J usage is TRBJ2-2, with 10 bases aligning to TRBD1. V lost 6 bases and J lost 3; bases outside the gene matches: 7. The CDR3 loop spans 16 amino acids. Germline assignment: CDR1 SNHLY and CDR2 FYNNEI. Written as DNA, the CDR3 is TGTGCCAGCAGCGTCGCCGGACAGGGGGACACCGGGGAGCTGTTTTTT. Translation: CASSVAGQGDTGELFF.

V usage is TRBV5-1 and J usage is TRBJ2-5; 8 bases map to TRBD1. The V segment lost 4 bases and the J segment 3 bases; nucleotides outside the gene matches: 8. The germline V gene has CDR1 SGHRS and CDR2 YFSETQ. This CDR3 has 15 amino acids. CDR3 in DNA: TGCGCCAGCAGCGCAAACCCGGGACAGGAAGAGACCCAGTACTTC. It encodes CASSANPGQEETQYF.

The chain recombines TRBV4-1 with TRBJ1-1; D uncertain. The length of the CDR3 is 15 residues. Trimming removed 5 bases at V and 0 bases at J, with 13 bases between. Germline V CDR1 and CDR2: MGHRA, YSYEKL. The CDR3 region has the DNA TGCGCCAGCAGCGGCACGGCAGTTGTGAACACTGAAGCTTTCTTT. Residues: CASSGTAVVNTEAFF.

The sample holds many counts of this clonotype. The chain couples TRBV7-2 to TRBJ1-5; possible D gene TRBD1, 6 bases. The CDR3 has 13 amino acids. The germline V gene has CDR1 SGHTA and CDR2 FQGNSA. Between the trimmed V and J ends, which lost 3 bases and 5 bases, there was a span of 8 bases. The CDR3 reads CASSFRGDQPQHF. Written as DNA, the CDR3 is TGTGCCAGCAGCTTCAGGGGCGATCAGCCCCAGCATTTT.

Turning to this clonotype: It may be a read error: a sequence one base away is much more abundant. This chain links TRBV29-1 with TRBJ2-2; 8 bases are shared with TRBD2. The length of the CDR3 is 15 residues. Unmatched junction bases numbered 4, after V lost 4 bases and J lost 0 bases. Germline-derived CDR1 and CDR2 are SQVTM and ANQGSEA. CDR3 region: CSVVLAGSNTGELFF. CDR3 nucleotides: TGCAGCGTTGTATTAGCGGGGTCGAACACCGGGGAGCTGTTTTTT.

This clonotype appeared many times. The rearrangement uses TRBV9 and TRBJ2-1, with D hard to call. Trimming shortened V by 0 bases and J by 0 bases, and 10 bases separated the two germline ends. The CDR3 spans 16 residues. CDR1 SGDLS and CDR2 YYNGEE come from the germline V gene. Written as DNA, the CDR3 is TGTGCCAGCAGCGTAGATGGCCTGAACTCCTACAATGAGCAGTTCTTC. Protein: CASSVDGLNSYNEQFF.

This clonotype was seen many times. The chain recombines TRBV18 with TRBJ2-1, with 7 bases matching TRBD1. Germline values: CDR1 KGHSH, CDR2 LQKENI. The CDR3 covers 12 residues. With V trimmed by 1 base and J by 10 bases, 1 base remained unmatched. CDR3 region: CASSPLRGEQFF. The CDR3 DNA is TGTGCCAGCTCACCACTCAGGGGGGAGCAGTTCTTC. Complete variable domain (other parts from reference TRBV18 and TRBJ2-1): NAGVMQNPRHLVRRRGQEARLRCSPMKGHSHVYWYRQLPEEGLKFMVYLQKENIIDESGMPKERFSAEFPKEGPSILRIQQVVRGDSAAYFCASSPLRGEQFFGPGTRLTVL.

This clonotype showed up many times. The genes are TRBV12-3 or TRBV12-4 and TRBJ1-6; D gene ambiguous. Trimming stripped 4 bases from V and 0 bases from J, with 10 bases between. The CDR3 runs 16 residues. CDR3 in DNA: TGTGCCAGCAGTTCTCAGACCAGCTCCTATAATTCACCCCTCCACTTT. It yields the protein CASSSQTSSYNSPLHF.

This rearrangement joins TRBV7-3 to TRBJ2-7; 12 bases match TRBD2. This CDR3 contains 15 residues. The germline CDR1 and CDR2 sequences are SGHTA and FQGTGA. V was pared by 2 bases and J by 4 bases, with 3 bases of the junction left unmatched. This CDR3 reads CASSLGLAGHYEQYF. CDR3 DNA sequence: TGTGCCAGCAGCTTAGGACTAGCGGGACATTACGAGCAGTACTTC.

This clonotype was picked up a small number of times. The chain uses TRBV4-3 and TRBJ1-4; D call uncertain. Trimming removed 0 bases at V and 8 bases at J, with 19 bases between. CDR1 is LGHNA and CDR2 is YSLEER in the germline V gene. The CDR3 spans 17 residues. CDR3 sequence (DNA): TGCGCCAGCAGCCAAGATATATCGGGTGCAATTCGCGAAAAACTGTTTTTT. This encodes CASSQDISGAIREKLFF.

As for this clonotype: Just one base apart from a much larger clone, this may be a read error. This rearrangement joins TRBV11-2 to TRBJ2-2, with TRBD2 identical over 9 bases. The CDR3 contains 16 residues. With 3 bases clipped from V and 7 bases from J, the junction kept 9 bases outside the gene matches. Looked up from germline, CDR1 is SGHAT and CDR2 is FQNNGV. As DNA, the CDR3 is TGTGCCAGCAGCTTGGTAGCGGGAGATTTGGTCGGGGAGCTGTTTTTT. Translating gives CASSLVAGDLVGELFF.

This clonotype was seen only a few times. The CDR3 bases are TGTGCCAGCAGCTTAAGGTCCGTAAACACTGAAGCTTTCTTT. As protein: CASSLRSVNTEAFF. The chain uses TRBV7-9 and TRBJ1-1, with D unclear. The V end was cut by 2 bases, the J end by 2 bases, with 9 bases between. Germline-derived CDR1 and CDR2 are SEHNR and FQNEAQ (reference sequence). The CDR3 has 14 amino acids.

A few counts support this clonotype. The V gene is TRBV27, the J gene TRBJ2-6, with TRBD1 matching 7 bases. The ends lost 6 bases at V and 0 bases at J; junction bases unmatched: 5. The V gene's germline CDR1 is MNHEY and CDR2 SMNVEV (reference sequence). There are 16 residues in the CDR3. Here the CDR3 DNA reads TGTGCCAGCAGAAACAGGGGACCCTCTGGGGCCAACGTCCTGACTTTC. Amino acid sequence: CASRNRGPSGANVLTF.

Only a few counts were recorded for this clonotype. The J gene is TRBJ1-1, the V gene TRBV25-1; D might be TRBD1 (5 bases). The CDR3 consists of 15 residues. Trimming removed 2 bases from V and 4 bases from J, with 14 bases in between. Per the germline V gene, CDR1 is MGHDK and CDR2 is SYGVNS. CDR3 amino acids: CASSEVGVLGTEAFF. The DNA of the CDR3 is TGTGCCAGCAGTGAAGTGGGGGTATTGGGCACTGAAGCTTTCTTT.

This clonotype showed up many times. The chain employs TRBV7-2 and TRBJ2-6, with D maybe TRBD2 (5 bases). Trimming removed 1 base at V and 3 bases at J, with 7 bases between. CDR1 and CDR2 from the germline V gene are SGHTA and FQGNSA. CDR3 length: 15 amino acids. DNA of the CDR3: TGTGCCAGCAGCTTAGTAGGAGGTGGGGCCAACGTCCTGACTTTC. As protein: CASSLVGGGANVLTF.

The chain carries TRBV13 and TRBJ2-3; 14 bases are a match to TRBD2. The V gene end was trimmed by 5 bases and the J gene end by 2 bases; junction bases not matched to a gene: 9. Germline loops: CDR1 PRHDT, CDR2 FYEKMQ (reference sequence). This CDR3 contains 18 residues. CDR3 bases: TGTGCCAGCAGCACGACAGGACTAGCGGGGGGACTCACAGATACGCAGTATTTT. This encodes CASSTTGLAGGLTDTQYF.

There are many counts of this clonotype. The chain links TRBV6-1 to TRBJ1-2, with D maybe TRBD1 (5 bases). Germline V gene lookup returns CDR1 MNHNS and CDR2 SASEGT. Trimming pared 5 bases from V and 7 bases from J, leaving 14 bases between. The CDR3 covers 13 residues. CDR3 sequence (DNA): TGTGCCAGCAGTTATCAGGGATTTGGTGGCTACACCTTC. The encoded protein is CASSYQGFGGYTF.